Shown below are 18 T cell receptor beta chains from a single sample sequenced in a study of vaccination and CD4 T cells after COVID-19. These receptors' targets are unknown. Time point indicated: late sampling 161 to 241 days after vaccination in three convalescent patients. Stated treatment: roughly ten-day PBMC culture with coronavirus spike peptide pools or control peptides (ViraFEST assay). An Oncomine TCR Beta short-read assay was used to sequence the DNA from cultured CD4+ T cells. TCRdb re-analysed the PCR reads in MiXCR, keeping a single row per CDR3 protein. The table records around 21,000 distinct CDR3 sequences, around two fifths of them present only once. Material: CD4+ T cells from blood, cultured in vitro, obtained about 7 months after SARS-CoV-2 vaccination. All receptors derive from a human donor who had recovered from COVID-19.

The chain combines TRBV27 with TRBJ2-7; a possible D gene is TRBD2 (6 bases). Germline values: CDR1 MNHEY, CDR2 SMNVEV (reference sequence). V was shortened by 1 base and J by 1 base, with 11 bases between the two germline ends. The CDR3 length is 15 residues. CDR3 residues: CASSLWGTGSYEQYF. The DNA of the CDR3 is TGTGCCAGCAGTTTATGGGGGACTGGGTCCTACGAGCAGTACTTC.

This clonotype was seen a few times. CDR3 loop: CASTTPTGGETQYF. The CDR3 nucleotides are TGTGCCAGCACCACTCCAACAGGGGGAGAGACCCAGTACTTC. The chain has TRBV6-1 and TRBJ2-5; 8 nucleotides line up with TRBD1. In germline, CDR1 is MNHNS, CDR2 SASEGT. There are 14 residues in the CDR3. V lost 7 bases and J lost 4; bases outside the gene matches: 8.

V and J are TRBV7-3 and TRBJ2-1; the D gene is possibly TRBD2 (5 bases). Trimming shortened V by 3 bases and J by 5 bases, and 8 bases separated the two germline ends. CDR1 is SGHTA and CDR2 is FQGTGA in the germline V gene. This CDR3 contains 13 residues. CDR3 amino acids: CASSFGVNNEQFF. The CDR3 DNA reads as TGTGCCAGCAGCTTCGGGGTGAACAATGAGCAGTTCTTC.

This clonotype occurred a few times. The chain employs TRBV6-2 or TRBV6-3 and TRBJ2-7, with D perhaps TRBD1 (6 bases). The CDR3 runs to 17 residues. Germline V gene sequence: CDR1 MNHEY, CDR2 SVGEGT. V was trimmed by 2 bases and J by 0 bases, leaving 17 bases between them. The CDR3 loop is CASSYPSTGLISYEQYF. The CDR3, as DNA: TGTGCCAGCAGTTACCCCTCCACAGGGCTAATCTCCTACGAGCAGTACTTC.

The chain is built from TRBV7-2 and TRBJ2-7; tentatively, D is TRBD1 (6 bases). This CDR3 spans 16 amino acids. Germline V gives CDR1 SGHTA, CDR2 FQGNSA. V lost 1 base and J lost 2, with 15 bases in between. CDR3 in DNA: TGTGCCAGCAGCTTAGTCTTAGGACAGCGAACCTACGAGCAGTACTTC. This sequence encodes CASSLVLGQRTYEQYF. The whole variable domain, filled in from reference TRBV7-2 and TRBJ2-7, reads GAGVSQSPSNKVTEKGKDVELRCDPISGHTALYWYRQSLGQGLEFLIYFQGNSAPDKSGLPSDRFSAERTGGSVSTLTIQRTQQEDSAVYLCASSLVLGQRTYEQYFGPGTRLTVT.

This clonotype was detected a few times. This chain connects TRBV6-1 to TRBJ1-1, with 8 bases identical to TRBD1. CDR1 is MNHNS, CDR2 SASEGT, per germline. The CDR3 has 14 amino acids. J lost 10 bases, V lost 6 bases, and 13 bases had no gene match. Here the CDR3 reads CASRSLADRGGAFF. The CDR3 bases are TGTGCCAGCAGATCCCTCGCAGACAGGGGAGGAGCTTTCTTT.

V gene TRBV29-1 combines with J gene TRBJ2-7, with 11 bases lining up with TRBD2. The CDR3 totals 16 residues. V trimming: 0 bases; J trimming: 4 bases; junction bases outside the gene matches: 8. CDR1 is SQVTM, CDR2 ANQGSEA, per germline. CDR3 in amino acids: CSVEDPTSGKGYEQYF. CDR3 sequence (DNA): TGCAGCGTTGAAGATCCGACTAGCGGGAAGGGTTACGAGCAGTACTTC.

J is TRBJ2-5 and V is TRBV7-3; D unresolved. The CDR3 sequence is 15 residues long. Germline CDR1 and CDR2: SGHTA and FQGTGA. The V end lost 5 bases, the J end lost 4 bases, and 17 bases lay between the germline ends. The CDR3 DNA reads TGTGCCAGCAGCCCCGGGCCTGGAGTCGGAGAGACCCAGTACTTC. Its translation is CASSPGPGVGETQYF.

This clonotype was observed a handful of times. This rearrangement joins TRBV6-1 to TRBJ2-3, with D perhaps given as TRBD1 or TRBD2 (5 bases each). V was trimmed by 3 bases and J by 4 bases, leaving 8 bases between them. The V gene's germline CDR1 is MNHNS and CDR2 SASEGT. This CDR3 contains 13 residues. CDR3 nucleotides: TGTGCCAGCAGTGACGGGGCTCCAGATACGCAGTATTTT. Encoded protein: CASSDGAPDTQYF.

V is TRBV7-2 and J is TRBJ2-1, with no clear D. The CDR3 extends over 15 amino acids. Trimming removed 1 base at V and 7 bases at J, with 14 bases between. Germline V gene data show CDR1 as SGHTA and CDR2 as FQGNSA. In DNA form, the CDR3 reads TGTGCCAGCAGCTTAGTGGGTACCTCGGGTAATGAGCAGTTCTTC. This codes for CASSLVGTSGNEQFF.

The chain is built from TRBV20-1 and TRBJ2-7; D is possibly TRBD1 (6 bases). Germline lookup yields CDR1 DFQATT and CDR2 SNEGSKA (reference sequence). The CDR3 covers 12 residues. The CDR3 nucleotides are TGCAGCAGCACAGGGAGCTCCTACGAGCAGTACTTC. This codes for CSSTGSSYEQYF.

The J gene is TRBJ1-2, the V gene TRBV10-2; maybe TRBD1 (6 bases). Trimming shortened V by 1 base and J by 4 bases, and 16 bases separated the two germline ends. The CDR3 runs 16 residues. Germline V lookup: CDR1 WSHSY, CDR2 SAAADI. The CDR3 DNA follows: TGCGCCAGCAGTGAGTTAGGCCAGGGGCCACCCTATGGCTACACCTTC. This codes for CASSELGQGPPYGYTF.

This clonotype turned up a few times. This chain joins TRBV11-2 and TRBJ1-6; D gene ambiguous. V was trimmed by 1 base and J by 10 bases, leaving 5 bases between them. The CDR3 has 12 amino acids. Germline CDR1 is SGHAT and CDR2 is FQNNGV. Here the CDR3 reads CASSLARSPLHF. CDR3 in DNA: TGTGCCAGCAGCTTAGCCAGATCACCCCTCCACTTT.

The CDR3 DNA reads TGCAGCGTTGAAGGAATAGCGGGCTACGAGCAGTACTTC. It translates to CSVEGIAGYEQYF. The chain uses TRBV29-1 and TRBJ2-7, with TRBD2 matching over 7 bases. J was trimmed by 3 bases and V by 1 base; bases with no gene match: 3. The CDR3 is 13 amino acids. Germline CDR1 reads SQVTM; CDR2 reads ANQGSEA.

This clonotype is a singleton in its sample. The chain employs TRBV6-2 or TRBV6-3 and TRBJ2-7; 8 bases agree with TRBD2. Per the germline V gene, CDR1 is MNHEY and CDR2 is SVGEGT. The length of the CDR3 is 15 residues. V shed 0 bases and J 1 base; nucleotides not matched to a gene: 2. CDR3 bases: TGTGCCAGCAGTTACTCGGTAGCGGGATCCTACGAGCAGTACTTC. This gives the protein CASSYSVAGSYEQYF.

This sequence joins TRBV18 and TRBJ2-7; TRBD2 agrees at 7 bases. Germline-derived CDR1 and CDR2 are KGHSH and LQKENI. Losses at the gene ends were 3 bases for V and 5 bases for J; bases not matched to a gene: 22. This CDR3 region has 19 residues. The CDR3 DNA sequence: TGTGCCAGCTCACCGAGACGGGGAGGAGCGGGGATGCCCACCCACGAGCAGTACTTC. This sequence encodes CASSPRRGGAGMPTHEQYF.

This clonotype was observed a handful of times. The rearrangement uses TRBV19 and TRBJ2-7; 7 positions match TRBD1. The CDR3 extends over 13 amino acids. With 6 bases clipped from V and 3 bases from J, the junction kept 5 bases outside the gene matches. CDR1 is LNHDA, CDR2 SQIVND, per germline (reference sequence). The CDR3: CASSPGQDYEQYF. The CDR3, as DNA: TGTGCCAGTAGCCCCGGACAGGACTACGAGCAGTACTTC.

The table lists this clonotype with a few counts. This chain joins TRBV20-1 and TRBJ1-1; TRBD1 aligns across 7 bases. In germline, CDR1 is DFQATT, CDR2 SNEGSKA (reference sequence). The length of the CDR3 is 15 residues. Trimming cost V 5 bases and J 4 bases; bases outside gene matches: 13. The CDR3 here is CSAARDSTLGTEAFF. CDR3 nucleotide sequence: TGCAGTGCTGCCCGGGACAGTACCTTGGGCACTGAAGCTTTCTTT.